This T cell receptor (beta chain) was captured in a study of blood T cell repertoires in COVID-19. On the study more broadly: Donors in the United States, Italy and Spain gave samples during acute or convalescent COVID-19. In each case, the material was cDNA or gDNA derived from T cells, B-cell-depleted T cells, or PBMCs.

V was clipped by 4 bases and J by 7 bases, with 14 bases between them. Per germline, CDR1 GTSNPN and CDR2 SVGIG (reference sequence). The length of the CDR3 is 13 residues. Seattle researchers signed up patients amid active infection and tracked them longitudinally. Here immunoSEQ multiplex PCR was the method, and the copy in TCRdb shows in-frame clones only, minus some. Here the sample spans a few hundred thousand clones, about 87% being singletons. V is TRBV30 and J is TRBJ2-1, with unresolved D. The receptor was derived from a woman in her forties or fifties with COVID-19, enrolled during active disease. The material sequenced was peripheral blood. As DNA, the CDR3 is TGTGCCTGGAATCTGGGCCCCGCAAATGAGCAGTTCTTC. Its protein product is CAWNLGPANEQFF.